Described below is a single T cell receptor (beta chain) sequence and its context. The data stem from a study of control samples from healthy donors and cancer patients. TCRdb's table, derived via immunoSEQ multiplex PCR, lists solely in-frame clones and lacks some. The sample yields some 160,000 clones, around 95% seen once. This CDR3 is built from 13 residues. The germline V gene encodes CDR1 GTSNPN and CDR2 SVGIG (reference sequence). V lost 4 bases, J lost 5 bases, and 7 bases stayed unmatched. This sequence originates from a middle-aged woman in good health. The chain is built from TRBV30 and TRBJ1-2; TRBD1 matches 7 bases. Sequencing was done on a sample of blood. The CDR3 coding sequence is TGTGCCTGGAACGCAGGGGGAGGATATGGCTACACCTTC. It codes for CAWNAGGGYGYTF.